These 21 T cell receptor beta chains were sequenced from one sample in a study of T-cell reconstitution after alpha-beta-depleted transplantation in children. Unique molecular identifiers were incorporated into the prepared TCRbeta library. MiXCR was run by TCRdb on the PCR reads, yielding one entry per CDR3 protein. The data hold some 340,000 distinct CDR3 sequences, with around 10% observed a single time. The sequenced sample was PBMCs from the stem cell graft donor, obtained from the stem cell graft. The receptors come from a human donor who donated a stem cell graft to a child with acute lymphoblastic leukemia.

This clonotype occurred many times. The rearrangement uses TRBV9 and TRBJ2-6; tentative D call: TRBD1 (6 bases). This CDR3 spans 23 amino acids. The V end was cut by 3 bases, the J end by 0 bases, with 31 bases between. Germline V gene lookup returns CDR1 SGDLS and CDR2 YYNGEE. As DNA, the CDR3 is TGTGCCAGCAGCGAACATACCCCAATCAGGGGAGAGGTCCTTATCTCTGGGGCCAACGTCCTGACTTTC. Protein: CASSEHTPIRGEVLISGANVLTF.

J is TRBJ2-1 and V is TRBV24-1; D tentatively fits TRBD1 or TRBD2 (5 bases each). CDR1 is KGHDR, CDR2 SFDVKD, per germline. V was shortened by 3 bases and J by 0 bases, with 11 bases between the two germline ends. CDR3 length: 16 residues. In DNA form, the CDR3 reads TGTGCCACCAGTGATCCAAAGGGGAGCTCCTACAATGAGCAGTTCTTC. Its translation: CATSDPKGSSYNEQFF.

This clonotype was observed at least ten times. The chain combines TRBV20-1 with TRBJ2-7; TRBD2 matches 10 bases. Per the germline V gene, CDR1 is DFQATT and CDR2 is SNEGSKA (reference sequence). CDR3 length: 14 residues. Germline trimming cut 2 bases from V and 5 bases from J; bases unmatched to any gene: 6. The CDR3 protein is CSARSGRAGNEQYF. CDR3 nucleotide sequence: TGCAGTGCTAGAAGCGGGAGGGCCGGGAACGAGCAGTACTTC.

The chain couples TRBV28 to TRBJ2-5, with no clear D. The length of the CDR3 is 13 residues. Per the germline V gene, CDR1 is MDHEN and CDR2 is SYDVKM. Trimming stripped 4 bases from V and 5 bases from J, with 11 bases between. CDR3 coding DNA: TGTGCCAGCAGTTCCCCGGAGAGGGAGACCCAGTACTTC. This encodes CASSSPERETQYF.

This clonotype was observed many times. V usage is TRBV4-3 and J usage is TRBJ1-2; maybe TRBD1 (6 bases). V shed 0 bases and J shed 8 bases, with 16 bases lying between them. This CDR3 spans 15 amino acids. The germline V gene encodes CDR1 LGHNA and CDR2 YSLEER. The CDR3 coding sequence is TGCGCCAGCAGCCAAGATGGGGGGGGCGCCTCAGGCTACACCTTC. This encodes CASSQDGGGASGYTF.

In its sample, this clonotype was seen many times. The chain employs TRBV7-2 and TRBJ2-5; D is unresolved. Trimming cost V 10 bases and J 0 bases, with 6 bases left between them. From germline, CDR1 is SGHTA and CDR2 FQGNSA. The CDR3 contains 11 residues. The CDR3 sequence is CATAHQETQYF. The DNA of the CDR3 is TGTGCCACGGCGCACCAAGAGACCCAGTACTTC.

This clonotype was detected only a few times. This chain joins TRBV5-1 and TRBJ2-7, with D maybe TRBD2 (5 bases). The CDR3 loop spans 14 amino acids. Germline V gives CDR1 SGHRS, CDR2 YFSETQ. V was trimmed by 3 bases and J by 3 bases, leaving 13 bases between them. The CDR3 protein is CASSCPRTVYEQYF. The CDR3 coding sequence is TGCGCCAGCAGCTGCCCACGGACTGTCTACGAGCAGTACTTC.

This clonotype has at least ten counts. The chain recombines TRBV12-3 or TRBV12-4 with TRBJ2-5; TRBD1 is a possible D gene (6 bases). The length of the CDR3 is 13 residues. Trimming shortened V by 6 bases and J by 2 bases, and 10 bases separated the two germline ends. In DNA, the CDR3 is TGTGCCAGCAGATGGACAGTGCAAGAGACCCAGTACTTC. This codes for CASRWTVQETQYF.

This clonotype was observed a handful of times. This sequence joins TRBV20-1 and TRBJ2-5; TRBD1 matches 7 bases. J gave up 0 bases and V 6 bases, and 10 bases lay outside the gene matches. The CDR3 sequence is 15 residues long. Looked up from germline, CDR1 is DFQATT and CDR2 is SNEGSKA (reference sequence). This CDR3 reads CSAGTETMYQETQYF. In DNA form, the CDR3 reads TGCAGTGCGGGGACAGAAACCATGTACCAAGAGACCCAGTACTTC.

In this sample, this clonotype turned up a few times. CDR3 protein: CASSFQGGATNEKLFF. The CDR3 bases are TGTGCCAGCAGTTTTCAAGGGGGCGCGACTAATGAAAAACTGTTTTTT. The chain has TRBV12-3 or TRBV12-4 and TRBJ1-4; 7 positions match TRBD1. The junction had 6 bases not matched to a gene; V was cut back by 3 bases and J by 2 bases. CDR3 length: 16 residues.

The DNA of the CDR3 is TGTGCCAGCAGCGCAGGGGCAGGACTAGCCGCAGATACGCAGTATTTT. This encodes CASSAGAGLAADTQYF. The chain uses TRBV5-5 and TRBJ2-3; 8 nucleotides align to TRBD2. The germline V gene encodes CDR1 SGHKS and CDR2 YYEKEE (reference sequence). J gave up 4 bases and V 4 bases, and 11 bases lay outside the gene matches. The CDR3 consists of 16 residues.

This clonotype was detected a few times. The rearrangement joins TRBV24-1 to TRBJ1-2; TRBD1 aligns across 7 bases. The V gene end was trimmed by 4 bases and the J gene end by 1 base; junction bases not matched to a gene: 5. The CDR3 totals 15 residues. Per germline, CDR1 KGHDR and CDR2 SFDVKD. CDR3 loop: CATSEPTGINYGYTF. The DNA of the CDR3 is TGTGCCACCAGTGAACCGACAGGGATTAACTATGGCTACACCTTC.

A note on this clonotype: This may come from a read error, since a much larger clone is one base off. CDR3 nucleotide sequence: TGTGCCAGCAGCTTTAAGCCGAACACTGAAGCTTTCTTT. This encodes CASSFKPNTEAFF. V is TRBV7-8 and J is TRBJ1-1; no reliable D call. CDR3 length equals 13 residues. V lost 3 bases and J 1 base, leaving 6 bases between the germline ends. Germline assignment: CDR1 SGHVS and CDR2 FQNEAQ.

The V call is TRBV5-1, the J call TRBJ2-1; D might be TRBD1 (5 bases). This CDR3 has 13 residues. V shed 1 base and J shed 8 bases, with 10 bases lying between them. Germline-derived CDR1 and CDR2 are SGHRS and YFSETQ. CDR3 region: CASSLKGLDEQFF. The CDR3 DNA follows: TGCGCCAGCAGCTTGAAGGGGCTGGATGAGCAGTTCTTC. Full variable domain (rest looked up from reference TRBV5-1 and TRBJ2-1): KAGVTQTPRYLIKTRGQQVTLSCSPISGHRSVSWYQQTPGQGLQFLFEYFSETQRNKGNFPGRFSGRQFSNSRSEMNVSTLELGDSALYLCASSLKGLDEQFFGPGTRLTVL.

J is TRBJ2-2 and V is TRBV5-1, with 7 bases matching TRBD1. CDR3 size: 15 residues. Germline V gene data show CDR1 as SGHRS and CDR2 as YFSETQ. V was clipped by 4 bases and J by 6 bases; unmatched bases: 9. This CDR3 is CASSLGQVVAGELFF. The CDR3 nucleotides read TGCGCCAGCAGCCTCGGACAGGTGGTCGCCGGGGAGCTGTTTTTT.

Worth noting for this clonotype: One junction end disagrees with the germline gene, perhaps due to a read error. J is TRBJ1-5 and V is TRBV5-6; tentative D call: TRBD1 (5 bases). Germline loops: CDR1 SGHDT, CDR2 YYEEEE. This CDR3 has 14 amino acids. CDR3 loop: CAGSYAGKNQPQHF. DNA of the CDR3: TGTGCCGGCAGCTACGCAGGGAAGAATCAGCCCCAGCATTTT.

This clonotype has a count of ten or more. The rearrangement uses TRBV20-1 and TRBJ2-7; maybe TRBD2 (5 bases). The germline gives CDR1 DFQATT, CDR2 SNEGSKA (reference sequence). Trimming pared 0 bases from V and 9 bases from J, leaving 18 bases between. The CDR3 covers 14 residues. For the CDR3, the DNA is TGCAGTGCTAGAGATGCACGGCTCGACCGGGGGCAGTACTTC. It yields the protein CSARDARLDRGQYF.

V gene TRBV11-2 combines with J gene TRBJ2-7; D gene ambiguous. Germline CDR1 SGHAT, CDR2 FQNNGV. With 3 bases removed from V and 1 base from J, the gap between germline ends came to 10 bases. The CDR3 runs 14 residues. The CDR3: CASSFLRPSYEQYF. In DNA, the CDR3 is TGTGCCAGCAGCTTTCTACGTCCATCCTACGAGCAGTACTTC.

This chain joins TRBV29-1 and TRBJ2-3; TRBD1 or TRBD2 may be the D gene (5 bases each). Germline assignment: CDR1 SQVTM and CDR2 ANQGSEA. Deletions cut 8 bases from V and 0 bases from J, with 18 bases between. The CDR3 loop spans 15 amino acids. The CDR3 loop reads CSTEGTRTSTDTQYF. In DNA, the CDR3 is TGCAGCACGGAAGGGACGAGGACTAGCACAGATACGCAGTATTTT.

The chain carries TRBV10-3 and TRBJ2-3, with 10 bases aligning to TRBD2. The CDR3 has 17 residues. With V trimmed by 11 bases and J by 0 bases, 14 bases remained unmatched. Germline V gives CDR1 ENHRY, CDR2 SYGVKD. The CDR3 here is CAVLPGLASSSTDTQYF. In nucleotides, the CDR3 is TGTGCCGTTCTCCCGGGACTAGCGAGCTCTAGCACAGATACGCAGTATTTT.

V usage is TRBV27 and J usage is TRBJ2-7; D perhaps matches TRBD2 (5 bases). V lost 8 bases, J lost 4 bases, and 12 bases lay in between. Germline V gene lookup returns CDR1 MNHEY and CDR2 SMNVEV (reference sequence). This CDR3 has 12 residues. The DNA of the CDR3 is TGTGCCAGCGGGAGAGCTCTATACGAGCAGTACTTC. Protein: CASGRALYEQYF.